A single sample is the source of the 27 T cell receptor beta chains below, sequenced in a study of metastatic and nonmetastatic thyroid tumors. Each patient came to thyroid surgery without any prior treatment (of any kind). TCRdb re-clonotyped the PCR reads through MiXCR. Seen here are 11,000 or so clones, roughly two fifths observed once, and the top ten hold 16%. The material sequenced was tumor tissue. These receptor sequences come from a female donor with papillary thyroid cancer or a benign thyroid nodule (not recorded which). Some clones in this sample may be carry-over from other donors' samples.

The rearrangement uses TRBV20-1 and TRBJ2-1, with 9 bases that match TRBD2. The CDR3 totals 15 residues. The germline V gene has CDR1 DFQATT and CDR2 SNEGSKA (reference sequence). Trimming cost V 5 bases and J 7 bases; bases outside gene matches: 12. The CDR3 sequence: CSAAVGTSRRNEQFF. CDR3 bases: TGCAGTGCTGCGGTGGGGACTAGCCGGAGGAATGAGCAGTTCTTC.

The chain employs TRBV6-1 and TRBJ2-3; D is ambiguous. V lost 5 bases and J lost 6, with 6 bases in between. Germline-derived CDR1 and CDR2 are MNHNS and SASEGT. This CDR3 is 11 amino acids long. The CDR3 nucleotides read TGTGCCAGCAGTCGATACGATACGCAGTATTTT. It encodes CASSRYDTQYF.

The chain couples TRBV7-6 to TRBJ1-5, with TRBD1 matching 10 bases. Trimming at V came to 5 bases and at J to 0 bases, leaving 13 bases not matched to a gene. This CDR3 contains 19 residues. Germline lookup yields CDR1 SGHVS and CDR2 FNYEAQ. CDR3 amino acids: CASSPSGDRGTYSNQPQHF. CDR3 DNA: TGTGCCAGCAGCCCATCAGGGGACAGGGGCACATATAGCAATCAGCCCCAGCATTTT.

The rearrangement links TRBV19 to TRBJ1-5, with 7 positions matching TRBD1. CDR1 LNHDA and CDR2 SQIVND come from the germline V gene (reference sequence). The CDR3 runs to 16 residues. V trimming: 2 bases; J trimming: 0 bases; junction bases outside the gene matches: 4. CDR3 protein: CASSIRDSNSNQPQHF. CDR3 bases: TGTGCCAGTAGTATAAGGGACAGTAATAGCAATCAGCCCCAGCATTTT.

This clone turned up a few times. CDR3 sequence: CASTKDRGWSGELFF. The DNA for the CDR3 is TGTGCCAGCACCAAAGACAGGGGGTGGTCCGGGGAGCTGTTTTTT. This chain joins TRBV28 and TRBJ2-2, with TRBD1 matching 9 bases. The CDR3 consists of 15 residues. Trimming took 7 bases from V and 6 from J; bases not matched to a gene: 9. Germline V CDR1 and CDR2: MDHEN, SYDVKM.

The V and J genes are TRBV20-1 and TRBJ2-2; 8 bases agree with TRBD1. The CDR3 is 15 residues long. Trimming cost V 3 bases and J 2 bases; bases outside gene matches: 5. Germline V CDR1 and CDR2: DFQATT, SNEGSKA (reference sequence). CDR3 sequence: CSASPQGANTGELFF. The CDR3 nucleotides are TGCAGTGCTAGTCCTCAGGGGGCAAACACCGGGGAGCTGTTTTTT.

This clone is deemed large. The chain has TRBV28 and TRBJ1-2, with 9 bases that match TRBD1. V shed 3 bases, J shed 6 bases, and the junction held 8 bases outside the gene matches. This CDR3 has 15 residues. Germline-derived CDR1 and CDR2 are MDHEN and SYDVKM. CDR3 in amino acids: CASSFSGQGNNGYTF. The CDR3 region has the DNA TGTGCCAGCAGTTTCTCCGGACAGGGGAATAATGGCTACACCTTC.

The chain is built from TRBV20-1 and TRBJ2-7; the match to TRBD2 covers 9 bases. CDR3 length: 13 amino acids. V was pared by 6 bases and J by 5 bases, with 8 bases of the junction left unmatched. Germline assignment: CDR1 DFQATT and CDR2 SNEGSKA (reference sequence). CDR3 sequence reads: CSAPAGGLHEQYF. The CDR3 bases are TGCAGTGCCCCAGCGGGAGGTCTCCACGAGCAGTACTTC.

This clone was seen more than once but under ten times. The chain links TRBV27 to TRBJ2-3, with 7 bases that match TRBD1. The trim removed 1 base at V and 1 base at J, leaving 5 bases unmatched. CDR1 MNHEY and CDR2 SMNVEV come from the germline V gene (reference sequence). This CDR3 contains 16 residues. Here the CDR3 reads CASSLFQGTGTDTQYF. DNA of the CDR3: TGTGCCAGCAGTTTATTTCAGGGGACAGGCACAGATACGCAGTATTTT.

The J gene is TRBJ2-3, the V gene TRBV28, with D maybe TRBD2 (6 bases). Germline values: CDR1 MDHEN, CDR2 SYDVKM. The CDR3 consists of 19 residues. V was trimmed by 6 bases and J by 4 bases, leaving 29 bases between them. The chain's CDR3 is CASRAASRGVAEWADTQYF. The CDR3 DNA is TGTGCCAGCAGAGCAGCCTCCCGCGGGGTAGCGGAATGGGCAGATACGCAGTATTTT.

CDR3 loop: CASSYGLNYGYTF. The CDR3 bases are TGTGCCAGCAGTTACGGGCTTAACTATGGCTACACCTTC. The chain joins TRBV6-2 or TRBV6-3 to TRBJ1-2, with unresolved D. This CDR3 region has 13 residues. V dropped 2 bases and J dropped 1 base, with 5 bases sitting between them. CDR1 is MNHEY, CDR2 SVGEGT, per germline.

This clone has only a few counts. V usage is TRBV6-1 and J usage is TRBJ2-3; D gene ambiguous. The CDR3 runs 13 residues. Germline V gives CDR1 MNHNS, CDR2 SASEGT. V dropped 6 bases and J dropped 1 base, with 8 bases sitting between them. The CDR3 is CASRVTGTDTQYF. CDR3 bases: TGTGCCAGCAGAGTGACCGGCACAGATACGCAGTATTTT.

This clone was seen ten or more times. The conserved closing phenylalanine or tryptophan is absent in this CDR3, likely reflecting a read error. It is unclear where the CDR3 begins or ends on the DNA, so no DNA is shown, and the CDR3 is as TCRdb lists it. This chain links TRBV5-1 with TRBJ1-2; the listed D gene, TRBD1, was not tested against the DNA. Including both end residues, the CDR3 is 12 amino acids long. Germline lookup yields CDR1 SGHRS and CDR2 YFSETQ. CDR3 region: CASSLDGASLHI.

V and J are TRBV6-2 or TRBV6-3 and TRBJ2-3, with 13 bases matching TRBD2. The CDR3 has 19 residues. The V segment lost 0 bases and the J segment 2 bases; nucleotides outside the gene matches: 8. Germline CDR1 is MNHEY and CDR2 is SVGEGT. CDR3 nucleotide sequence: TGTGCCAGCAGTTACTCGGCGATGGGACTAGCGGGGTCCACAGATACGCAGTATTTT. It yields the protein CASSYSAMGLAGSTDTQYF.

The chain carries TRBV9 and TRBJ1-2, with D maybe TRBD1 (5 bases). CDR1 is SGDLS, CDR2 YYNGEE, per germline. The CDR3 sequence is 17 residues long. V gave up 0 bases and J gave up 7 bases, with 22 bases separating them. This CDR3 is CASSVEAKSGDRGGYTF. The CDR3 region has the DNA TGTGCCAGCAGCGTAGAAGCCAAATCGGGGGACCGTGGTGGCTACACCTTC.

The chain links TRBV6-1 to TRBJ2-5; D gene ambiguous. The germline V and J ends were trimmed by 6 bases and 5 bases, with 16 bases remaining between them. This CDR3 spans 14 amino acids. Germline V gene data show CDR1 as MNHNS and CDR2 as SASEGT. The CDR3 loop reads CASRPGWESETQYF. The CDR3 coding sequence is TGTGCCAGCAGACCCGGGTGGGAAAGTGAGACCCAGTACTTC.

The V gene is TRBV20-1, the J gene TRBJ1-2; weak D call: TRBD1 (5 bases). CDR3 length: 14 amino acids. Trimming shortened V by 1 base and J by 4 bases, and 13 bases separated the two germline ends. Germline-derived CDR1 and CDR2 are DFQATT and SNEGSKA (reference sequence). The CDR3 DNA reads TGCAGTGCTAGAGTCGTAGGGGTGGGCTATGGCTACACCTTC. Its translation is CSARVVGVGYGYTF.

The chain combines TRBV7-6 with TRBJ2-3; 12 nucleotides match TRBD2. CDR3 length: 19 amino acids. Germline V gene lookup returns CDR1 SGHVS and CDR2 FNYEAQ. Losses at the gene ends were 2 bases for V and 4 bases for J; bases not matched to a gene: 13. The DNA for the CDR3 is TGTGCCAGCAGCTTATATACTAGCGGGGGGCCCATGGGTGCAGATACGCAGTATTTT. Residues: CASSLYTSGGPMGADTQYF. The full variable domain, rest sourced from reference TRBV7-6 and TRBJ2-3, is GAGVSQSPRYKVTKRGQDVALRCDPISGHVSLYWYRQALGQGPEFLTYFNYEAQQDKSGLPNDRFSAERPEGSISTLTIQRTEQRDSAMYRCASSLYTSGGPMGADTQYFGPGTRLTVL.

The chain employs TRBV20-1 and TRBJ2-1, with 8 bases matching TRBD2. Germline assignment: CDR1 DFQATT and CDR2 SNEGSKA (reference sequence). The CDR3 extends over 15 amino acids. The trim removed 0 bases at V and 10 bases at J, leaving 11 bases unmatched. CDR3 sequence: CSAREEAGDRREQFF. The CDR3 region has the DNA TGCAGTGCTAGAGAGGAAGCGGGAGACCGACGGGAGCAGTTCTTC.

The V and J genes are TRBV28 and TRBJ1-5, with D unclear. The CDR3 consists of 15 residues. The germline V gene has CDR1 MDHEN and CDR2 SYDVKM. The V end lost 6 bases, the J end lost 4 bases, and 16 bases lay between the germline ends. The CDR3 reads CASSREEGGNQPQHF. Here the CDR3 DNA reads TGTGCCAGCAGCCGTGAGGAGGGTGGGAATCAGCCCCAGCATTTT.

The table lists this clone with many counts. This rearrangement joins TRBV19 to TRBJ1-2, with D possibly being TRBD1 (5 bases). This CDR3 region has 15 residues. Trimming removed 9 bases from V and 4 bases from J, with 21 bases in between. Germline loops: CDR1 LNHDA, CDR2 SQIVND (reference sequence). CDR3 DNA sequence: TGTGCCAGCAAGGGGCTGGACGGGACGGGCTATGGCTACACCTTC. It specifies CASKGLDGTGYGYTF.

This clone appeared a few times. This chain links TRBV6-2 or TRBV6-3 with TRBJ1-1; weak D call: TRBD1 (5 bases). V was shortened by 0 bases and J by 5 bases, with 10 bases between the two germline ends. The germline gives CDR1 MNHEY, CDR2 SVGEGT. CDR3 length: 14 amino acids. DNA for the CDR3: TGTGCCAGCAGTTACTCGGGAGGGGCAACTGAAGCTTTCTTT. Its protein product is CASSYSGGATEAFF.

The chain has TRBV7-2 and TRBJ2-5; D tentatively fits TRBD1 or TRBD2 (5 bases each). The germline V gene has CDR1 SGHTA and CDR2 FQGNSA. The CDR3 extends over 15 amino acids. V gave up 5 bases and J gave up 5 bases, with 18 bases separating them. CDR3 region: CASSPQGISGETQYF. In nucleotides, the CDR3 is TGTGCCAGCAGCCCCCAGGGCATTTCGGGGGAGACCCAGTACTTC. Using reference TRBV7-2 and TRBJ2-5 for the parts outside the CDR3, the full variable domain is GAGVSQSPSNKVTEKGKDVELRCDPISGHTALYWYRQSLGQGLEFLIYFQGNSAPDKSGLPSDRFSAERTGGSVSTLTIQRTQQEDSAVYLCASSPQGISGETQYFGPGTRLLVL.

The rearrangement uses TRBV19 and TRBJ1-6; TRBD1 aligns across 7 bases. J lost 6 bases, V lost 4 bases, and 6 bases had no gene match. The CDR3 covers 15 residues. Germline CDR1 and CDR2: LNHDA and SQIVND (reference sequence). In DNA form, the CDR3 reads TGTGCCAGTAGTACGGACAGGTCTCTTAATTCACCCCTCCACTTT. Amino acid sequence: CASSTDRSLNSPLHF. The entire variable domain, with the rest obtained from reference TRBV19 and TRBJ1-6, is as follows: DGGITQSPKYLFRKEGQNVTLSCEQNLNHDAMYWYRQDPGQGLRLIYYSQIVNDFQKGDIAEGYSVSREKKESFPLTVTSAQKNPTAFYLCASSTDRSLNSPLHFGNGTRLTVT.

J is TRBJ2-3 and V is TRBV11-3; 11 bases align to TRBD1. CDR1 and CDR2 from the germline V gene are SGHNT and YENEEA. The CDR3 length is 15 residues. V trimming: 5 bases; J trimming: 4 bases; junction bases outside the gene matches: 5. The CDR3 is CASSLGQGAADTQYF. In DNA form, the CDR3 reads TGTGCCAGCAGCCTTGGACAGGGGGCTGCAGATACGCAGTATTTT.

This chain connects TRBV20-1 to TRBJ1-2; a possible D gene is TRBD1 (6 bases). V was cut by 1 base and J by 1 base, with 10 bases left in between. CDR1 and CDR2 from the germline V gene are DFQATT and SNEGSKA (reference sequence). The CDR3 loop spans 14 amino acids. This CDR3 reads CSARVGANNYGYTF. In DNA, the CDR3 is TGCAGTGCTAGAGTGGGGGCTAATAACTATGGCTACACCTTC.

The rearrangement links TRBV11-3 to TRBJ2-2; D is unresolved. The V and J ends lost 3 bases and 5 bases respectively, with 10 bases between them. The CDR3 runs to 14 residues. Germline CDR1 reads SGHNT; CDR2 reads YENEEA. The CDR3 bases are TGTGCCAGCAGCTTTGGCCTAACTACCGGGGAGCTGTTTTTT. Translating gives CASSFGLTTGELFF. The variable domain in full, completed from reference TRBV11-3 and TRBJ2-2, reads EAGVVQSPRYKIIEKKQPVAFWCNPISGHNTLYWYLQNLGQGPELLIRYENEEAVDDSQLPKDRFSAERLKGVDSTLKIQPAELGDSAVYLCASSFGLTTGELFFGEGSRLTVL.